One and the same sample provided the 19 T cell receptor beta chains below, sequenced in a study of shared clonotypes between healthy human individuals (dated by TCRdb to 2019 to 2021). The method behind the library was the immunoSEQ multiplex PCR assay. TCRdb stores this immuneACCESS table with in-frame sequences only. Part of the clones is absent; in the studies checked, under half of the shortfall reflects unresolved V genes, and no reason is known for the rest. For this sample the table gives millions of clones, of which 95% were detected only once. The top ten constitute roughly 0.13% of the sample. The source material was naive CD4+ T cells sorted from blood. What this sample's cell subset or site label stands for: CD45RA+ positively selected. Every receptor here comes from a man between 18 and 29 years old in good health.

The chain couples TRBV18 to TRBJ2-2; 7 bases fit TRBD1. The V segment lost 3 bases and the J segment 0 bases; nucleotides outside the gene matches: 4. The germline gives CDR1 KGHSH, CDR2 LQKENI. This CDR3 contains 16 residues. This CDR3 reads CASSPGDRTNTGELFF. DNA for the CDR3: TGTGCCAGCTCACCGGGGGACAGAACGAACACCGGGGAGCTGTTTTTT.

This chain connects TRBV4-2 to TRBJ2-2; no firm D call. The germline V gene has CDR1 LGHNA and CDR2 YNFKEQ. V was pared by 3 bases and J by 3 bases, with 14 bases between. CDR3 length: 16 amino acids. The CDR3 DNA is TGTGCCAGCAGCCAGGGGTTGATTTGGGACACCGGGGAGCTGTTTTTT. As protein: CASSQGLIWDTGELFF.

This clone was seen a handful of times. Additional DNA sequences in this sample encode the identical CDR3. The V call is TRBV2, the J call TRBJ2-7; TRBD1 agrees at 10 bases. CDR1 SNHLY and CDR2 FYNNEI come from the germline V gene. The junction had 0 bases not matched to a gene; V was cut back by 6 bases and J by 4 bases. This CDR3 is built from 12 residues. The CDR3, as DNA: TGTGCCAGCAGGGGACAGGGGTACGAGCAGTACTTC. It codes for CASRGQGYEQYF.

This chain links TRBV28 with TRBJ1-6; D ambiguous. Germline-derived CDR1 and CDR2 are MDHEN and SYDVKM. The ends were cut back, 8 bases at V and 0 bases at J, with 8 bases in the middle. This CDR3 contains 14 residues. The CDR3 sequence: CASRLGSYNSPLHF. As DNA, the CDR3 is TGTGCCAGCCGACTCGGCTCCTATAATTCACCCCTCCACTTT.

The chain combines TRBV10-3 with TRBJ1-2, with D perhaps TRBD1 (5 bases). This CDR3 is 13 amino acids long. Germline V gives CDR1 ENHRY, CDR2 SYGVKD. Deletions cut 10 bases from V and 1 base from J, with 13 bases between. CDR3 DNA sequence: TGTGCCAGCAAGACAGAACTTAACTATGGCTACACCTTC. This sequence encodes CASKTELNYGYTF.

This clone was seen a single time. The chain uses TRBV27 and TRBJ2-7, with D perhaps assigned TRBD1 or TRBD2 (5 bases each). This CDR3 comprises 17 residues. Germline values: CDR1 MNHEY, CDR2 SMNVEV (reference sequence). Trimming pared 6 bases from V and 2 bases from J, leaving 23 bases between. CDR3 sequence reads: CASSSVISGTSPYEQYF. The CDR3, as DNA: TGTGCCAGCAGCTCAGTGATATCGGGGACGTCCCCCTACGAGCAGTACTTC.

V and J are TRBV7-9 and TRBJ1-4, with 8 bases lining up with TRBD1. V shed 5 bases, J shed 2 bases, and the junction held 7 bases outside the gene matches. Germline V gene sequence: CDR1 SEHNR, CDR2 FQNEAQ (reference sequence). The CDR3 length is 16 residues. This chain's CDR3 is CASSPDRGTTNEKLFF. CDR3 in DNA: TGTGCCAGCAGCCCCGACAGGGGTACTACTAATGAAAAACTGTTTTTT.

V is TRBV5-6 and J is TRBJ2-7; D is undetermined. Trimming stripped 0 bases from V and 6 bases from J, with 7 bases between. Germline CDR1 and CDR2: SGHDT and YYEEEE. The CDR3 runs 12 residues. CDR3 protein: CASSLVGIEQYF. For the CDR3, the DNA is TGTGCCAGCAGCTTGGTAGGCATCGAGCAGTACTTC.

A remark on this clone: This sample also contains other DNA sequences that code for the same CDR3. The genes are TRBV5-4 and TRBJ2-2; a possible D gene is TRBD2 (5 bases). Germline CDR1 SGHNT, CDR2 YYREEE (reference sequence). The CDR3 length is 15 residues. Trimming removed 1 base from V and 1 base from J, with 8 bases in between. Written as DNA, the CDR3 is TGTGCCAGCAGCTTGCCCGGACTGAACACCGGGGAGCTGTTTTTT. Translated: CASSLPGLNTGELFF.

This rearrangement joins TRBV29-1 to TRBJ2-7; 7 bases align to TRBD2. CDR3 length equals 14 residues. Trimming took 7 bases from V and 5 from J; bases not matched to a gene: 14. Per the germline V gene, CDR1 is SQVTM and CDR2 is ANQGSEA. The DNA for the CDR3 is TGCAGCGCTCGACTCCGACTAGCCGATGACGAGCAGTACTTC. Translation gives CSARLRLADDEQYF.

This chain links TRBV6-1 with TRBJ2-7; either TRBD1 or TRBD2 may supply D (6 bases each). CDR3 size: 16 residues. Germline CDR1 and CDR2: MNHNS and SASEGT. V was cut by 2 bases and J by 2 bases, with 16 bases left in between. The CDR3 sequence: CASSELGGQSPYEQYF. The CDR3 DNA reads TGTGCCAGCAGTGAATTGGGGGGCCAAAGCCCCTACGAGCAGTACTTC.

The chain employs TRBV27 and TRBJ2-3; possibly TRBD2 for D (6 bases). This CDR3 contains 16 residues. Germline V gene data show CDR1 as MNHEY and CDR2 as SMNVEV (reference sequence). V shed 1 base and J shed 0 bases, with 11 bases lying between them. In DNA, the CDR3 is TGTGCCAGCAGTTTATGGGCTAGCGTAAGCACAGATACGCAGTATTTT. It encodes CASSLWASVSTDTQYF.

The chain links TRBV7-9 to TRBJ2-7; 8 nucleotides agree with TRBD1. The CDR3 is 13 residues long. The junction had 7 bases not matched to a gene; V was cut back by 8 bases and J by 4 bases. CDR1 is SEHNR, CDR2 FQNEAQ, per germline (reference sequence). The CDR3 sequence: CASAGQGWYEQYF. CDR3 bases: TGTGCCAGCGCAGGACAGGGTTGGTACGAGCAGTACTTC.

The chain links TRBV4-1 to TRBJ2-1, with TRBD2 matching 7 bases. The junction had 8 bases not matched to a gene; V was cut back by 0 bases and J by 6 bases. The CDR3 consists of 16 residues. CDR1 and CDR2 from the germline V gene are MGHRA and YSYEKL. The chain's CDR3 is CASSQDILAASNEQFF. CDR3 sequence (DNA): TGCGCCAGCAGCCAAGATATCCTAGCGGCCTCCAATGAGCAGTTCTTC.

The chain is built from TRBV7-2 and TRBJ1-2; D possibly corresponds to TRBD1 (5 bases). The CDR3 is made up of 14 amino acids. The germline gives CDR1 SGHTA, CDR2 FQGNSA. V was clipped by 1 base and J by 7 bases, with 13 bases between them. CDR3 nucleotides: TGTGCCAGCAGCTTAGTATATGCAGGGTCTGGCTACACCTTC. It encodes CASSLVYAGSGYTF.

This chain links TRBV6-6 with TRBJ1-6; 8 bases match TRBD1. CDR1 and CDR2 (germline): MNHNY, SVGAGI (reference sequence). The CDR3 covers 16 residues. Trimming took 0 bases from V and 7 from J; bases not matched to a gene: 5. CDR3 in DNA: TGTGCCAGCAGTTACTCGTCGACAGGGGAAAATTCACCCCTCCACTTT. Residues: CASSYSSTGENSPLHF.

V usage is TRBV7-9 and J usage is TRBJ2-1; 10 bases are shared with TRBD2. V dropped 5 bases and J dropped 5; count of bases not matched to a gene: 6. The CDR3 has 15 residues. Germline lookup yields CDR1 SEHNR and CDR2 FQNEAQ (reference sequence). CDR3 in amino acids: CASSPSGSRDNEQFF. The CDR3 bases are TGTGCCAGCAGCCCTAGCGGGAGCAGGGACAATGAGCAGTTCTTC.

J is TRBJ1-3 and V is TRBV2; perhaps TRBD1 as D (5 bases). V was trimmed by 4 bases and J by 9 bases, leaving 13 bases between them. The CDR3 totals 13 residues. In germline, CDR1 is SNHLY, CDR2 FYNNEI. The chain's CDR3 is CASSGQPPATIYF. The DNA for the CDR3 is TGTGCCAGCAGTGGACAGCCGCCGGCCACCATATATTTT.

This chain uses TRBV5-6 with TRBJ2-7; D uncertain. The V end lost 3 bases, the J end lost 2 bases, and 15 bases lay between the germline ends. The CDR3 runs 15 residues. Looked up from germline, CDR1 is SGHDT and CDR2 is YYEEEE. The CDR3 spells CASSYDGWTTYEQYF. CDR3 DNA: TGTGCCAGCAGCTATGACGGATGGACCACCTACGAGCAGTACTTC.